This TCR beta chain appears in the sequencing data of a study of vaccination and CD4 T cells after COVID-19 (dated by TCRdb to about 2022). Broadly, across the study: Convalescent patients had a positive SARS-CoV-2 result on nasal swab PCR, and of these patients, some 10 had mild disease and one had severe disease. The convalescent cohort comprised six males and four females, including two Hispanic individuals, seven Caucasians, two Asians and one multiracial person. Post-vaccine blood samples were collected a median of about 66 days after the second vaccine dose, ranging from roughly 13 to 250 days. In some eleven COVID-19 convalescent patients and a handful of infection-naive healthy vaccine recipients, researchers compared the spike-specific CD4+ TCR repertoire from before mRNA vaccination with the repertoire from after. Post-COVID blood samples from convalescent patients were collected a median of approximately 100 days after diagnosis, with a range of about 30 to 170 days. Each participant got two doses of either the Pfizer-BioNTech BNT162b2 vaccine (n=8) or the Moderna mRNA-1273 vaccine (n=2).

Study-wide findings and limitations: Among convalescent patients, a median about 90% of the SARS-CoV-2-reactive clones seen after vaccination appeared only after vaccination, which suggests priming specific to the vaccine. The study included relatively few convalescent patients and did not analyze early timepoints after natural infection. Of the vaccine-specific clones found in convalescent patients, nearly all (304 of 307) were mono-reactive for SARS-CoV-2 spike instead of being cross-reactive with common cold coronaviruses. The median number of SARS-CoV-2-reactive clonotypes rose from 20 to 25 after infection to 30 to 45 after vaccination, but the change was not significant.

From the cysteine up to the phenylalanine, the CDR3 has a length of 12 residues. The entry retains the CDR3 DNA only, 36 bases that are in frame from base 1. The germline V gene yields MRHNA for CDR1 and SNTAGT for CDR2. The junction shows trimming of 3 bases on V and 8 bases on J, plus 10 bases between the germline ends. Library preparation used PCR. Sequencing used an Illumina iSeq 100. On the authors' methods: Non-productive sequences were removed, and CDR3s that did not start with C, did not end with F or W, or were shorter than 7 amino acids were discarded. Using R version 3.6.1, CDR3 homology was evaluated through Levenshtein distances (stringdist) along with unrooted phylogenetic trees (ape). TCRdb itself trimmed the public reads at Q25 with fastp, ran MiXCR and retained productive beta chains. Identical CDR3 proteins give one entry, which carries the most common genes and DNA. In this record, the V and J calls reflect TCRdb's handling and not the investigators' own analysis. The table for this sample lists tens of thousands of distinct CDR3 sequences; more than 45% of them were counted only once. The ten largest account for over 0.9% of the sample.

Concerning this clonotype itself: Its antigen is unknown. No clone much larger than this one lies a single base away; base qualities are absent.

The positive SARS-CoV-2 PCR tests of the convalescent patients were dated from March to December 2020, before the Alpha, Beta and Delta variants emerged in the United States. Ficoll-Paque Plus gradient centrifugation was used to isolate PBMCs from whole blood, and the isolated PBMCs were then either used fresh or cryopreserved at -140C. The sequence is built from TRBV6-4 and TRBJ1-2, with no confidently assigned D gene. This receptor was identified in a human donor who had recovered from COVID-19. The source material was CD4+ T cells from blood, sampled before SARS-CoV-2 vaccination. The encoded CDR3 is CASSDPLVGYTF. The sequence in DNA is TGTGCCAGCAGTGATCCCTTAGTGGGCTACACCTTC.